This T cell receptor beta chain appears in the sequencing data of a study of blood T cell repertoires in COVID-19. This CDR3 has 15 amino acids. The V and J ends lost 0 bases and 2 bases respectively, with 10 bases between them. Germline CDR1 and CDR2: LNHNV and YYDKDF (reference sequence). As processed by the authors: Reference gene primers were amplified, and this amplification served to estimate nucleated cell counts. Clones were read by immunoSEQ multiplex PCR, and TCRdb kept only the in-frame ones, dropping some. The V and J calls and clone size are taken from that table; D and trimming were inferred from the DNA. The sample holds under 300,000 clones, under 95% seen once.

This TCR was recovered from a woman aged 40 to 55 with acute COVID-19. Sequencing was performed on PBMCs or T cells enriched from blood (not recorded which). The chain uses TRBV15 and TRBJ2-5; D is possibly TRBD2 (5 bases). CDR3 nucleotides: TGTGCCACCAGCAGAGATCGAGGGCTGCAAGAGACCCAGTACTTC. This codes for CATSRDRGLQETQYF.